These 29 T cell receptor beta chains originate from one sample sequenced in a study of blood T cell repertoires in COVID-19. Profiled with immunoSEQ multiplex PCR; TCRdb holds only in-frame clones, not every one. The data hold a few hundred thousand clones, with 80% to 90% observed a single time. Sequences were obtained from PBMCs or T cells enriched from blood (not recorded which). These receptors originate from a woman aged 18-29 years in a cohort exposed to, infected with or recovered from COVID-19 (not recorded which).

The chain combines TRBV19 with TRBJ1-2, with D perhaps matching TRBD1 (6 bases). The CDR3 is 14 residues long. Germline lookup yields CDR1 LNHDA and CDR2 SQIVND (reference sequence). The germline V and J ends were trimmed by 5 bases and 4 bases, with 14 bases remaining between them. CDR3 in amino acids: CASSSQGILYGYTF. The CDR3 DNA reads TGTGCCAGTAGTTCCCAGGGGATCCTCTATGGCTACACCTTC.

This clone was seen just once. The chain joins TRBV9 to TRBJ2-2; D might be TRBD2 (6 bases). Germline V gene data show CDR1 as SGDLS and CDR2 as YYNGEE. The CDR3 sequence is 14 residues long. With 6 bases removed from V and 5 bases from J, the gap between germline ends came to 14 bases. The CDR3 DNA reads TGTGCCAGCACCGGGGAGGTTGGGACCGGGGAGCTGTTTTTT. Translation: CASTGEVGTGELFF.

The V and J genes are TRBV25-1 and TRBJ1-5; 9 nucleotides line up with TRBD1. CDR1 MGHDK and CDR2 SYGVNS come from the germline V gene. The CDR3 spans 15 residues. The V segment lost 1 base and the J segment 5 bases; nucleotides outside the gene matches: 3. CDR3 bases: TGTGCCAGCAGTGAATCGGACAGGGGCGATCAGCCCCAGCATTTT. It encodes CASSESDRGDQPQHF. Together with reference TRBV25-1 and TRBJ1-5, the CDR3 gives the full variable domain: EADIYQTPRYLVIGTGKKITLECSQTMGHDKMYWYQQDPGMELHLIHYSYGVNSTEKGDLSSESTVSRIRTEHFPLTLESARPSHTSQYLCASSESDRGDQPQHFGDGTRLSIL.

This chain joins TRBV2 and TRBJ2-5, with D perhaps matching TRBD1 (6 bases). With 8 bases removed from V and 2 bases from J, the gap between germline ends came to 12 bases. In germline, CDR1 is SNHLY, CDR2 FYNNEI. The length of the CDR3 is 13 residues. CDR3 bases: TGTGCCAGCTCGGGACAAAATCAAGAGACCCAGTACTTC. Its protein is CASSGQNQETQYF.

The chain has TRBV7-9 and TRBJ2-2; D might be TRBD2 (5 bases). The CDR3 sequence is 16 residues long. Trimming removed 5 bases at V and 0 bases at J, with 13 bases between. Germline CDR1 and CDR2: SEHNR and FQNEAQ (reference sequence). DNA of the CDR3: TGTGCCAGCAGCCCGTACTGGCGGGCGAACACCGGGGAGCTGTTTTTT. The encoded protein is CASSPYWRANTGELFF. The whole variable domain, filled in from reference TRBV7-9 and TRBJ2-2, reads DTGVSQNPRHKITKRGQNVTFRCDPISEHNRLYWYRQTLGQGPEFLTYFQNEAQLEKSRLLSDRFSAERPKGSFSTLEIQRTEQGDSAMYLCASSPYWRANTGELFFGEGSRLTVL.

The rearrangement uses TRBV10-3 and TRBJ1-1; D might be TRBD1 (6 bases). The germline V and J ends were trimmed by 10 bases and 5 bases, with 20 bases remaining between them. The CDR3 has 14 residues. The V gene's germline CDR1 is ENHRY and CDR2 SYGVKD. The DNA of the CDR3 is TGTGCCACCGAGGGGGTGGGGGCAGGTACTGAAGCTTTCTTT. Its translation is CATEGVGAGTEAFF.

This rearrangement joins TRBV6-4 to TRBJ2-1, with TRBD2 as a possible D gene (6 bases). In germline, CDR1 is MRHNA, CDR2 SNTAGT. V lost 0 bases to trimming and J lost 8 bases, with 11 bases between them. This CDR3 has 14 residues. CDR3 sequence reads: CASSDSPGEDEQFF. DNA for the CDR3: TGTGCCAGCAGTGACTCTCCGGGAGAGGATGAGCAGTTCTTC.

J is TRBJ2-4 and V is TRBV10-3; D uncertain. V lost 2 bases, J lost 0 bases, and 8 bases lay in between. The CDR3 sequence is 15 residues long. Germline V CDR1 and CDR2: ENHRY, SYGVKD. As DNA, the CDR3 is TGTGCCATCAGTGAGGTCGCAGTAGCCAAAAACATTCAGTACTTC. It encodes CAISEVAVAKNIQYF.

This chain joins TRBV9 and TRBJ2-2; TRBD2 agrees at 9 bases. CDR3 size: 16 residues. The germline V gene encodes CDR1 SGDLS and CDR2 YYNGEE. V shed 2 bases, J shed 5 bases, and the junction held 7 bases outside the gene matches. The CDR3: CASSVSGLARTGELFF. CDR3 DNA sequence: TGTGCCAGCAGCGTGTCGGGACTAGCTAGGACCGGGGAGCTGTTTTTT.

The CDR3 region is CASSGTDFYNSPLHF. The DNA for the CDR3 is TGTGCCAGCAGCGGGACAGATTTCTATAATTCACCCCTCCACTTT. The rearrangement joins TRBV9 to TRBJ1-6; a possible D gene is TRBD1 (6 bases). The germline gives CDR1 SGDLS, CDR2 YYNGEE. The ends were cut back, 3 bases at V and 3 bases at J, with 10 bases in the middle. The CDR3 is 15 amino acids.

The rearrangement uses TRBV5-1 and TRBJ2-3; 7 nucleotides match TRBD1. V lost 0 bases to trimming and J lost 4 bases; unmatched junction nucleotides: 2. The CDR3 is 14 amino acids. The germline gives CDR1 SGHRS, CDR2 YFSETQ. The chain's CDR3 is CASSLDDRADTQYF. CDR3 coding DNA: TGCGCCAGCAGCTTGGACGACAGGGCAGATACGCAGTATTTT.

The chain is built from TRBV20-1 and TRBJ1-2; 7 bases agree with TRBD1. Per germline, CDR1 DFQATT and CDR2 SNEGSKA (reference sequence). This CDR3 has 11 amino acids. Trimming removed 6 bases from V and 6 bases from J; junction bases left unmatched: 4. CDR3 protein: CSAGTDHGYTF. The CDR3 nucleotides are TGCAGTGCGGGGACAGACCATGGCTACACCTTC.

The genes are TRBV7-9 and TRBJ1-1; D not certain. The length of the CDR3 is 15 residues. Looked up from germline, CDR1 is SEHNR and CDR2 is FQNEAQ (reference sequence). V lost 4 bases, J lost 2 bases, and 14 bases lay in between. The CDR3 DNA sequence: TGTGCCAGCAGCTCGCCTTTGACACGTAACACTGAAGCTTTCTTT. Encoded protein: CASSSPLTRNTEAFF.

The CDR3 DNA is TGTGCCAGTCTCCTTGAGGTTCTGAACACTGAAGCTTTCTTT. It translates to CASLLEVLNTEAFF. This chain joins TRBV2 and TRBJ1-1; D is uncertain. V was shortened by 9 bases and J by 0 bases, with 14 bases between the two germline ends. Germline values: CDR1 SNHLY, CDR2 FYNNEI. This CDR3 has 14 residues.

This chain uses TRBV11-3 with TRBJ2-7, with D unresolved. V shed 0 bases and J shed 5 bases, with 11 bases lying between them. This CDR3 region has 14 residues. CDR1 is SGHNT, CDR2 YENEEA, per germline. In DNA, the CDR3 is TGTGCCAGCAGCTTAGATGCGAATGTCCACGAGCAGTACTTC. Amino acids: CASSLDANVHEQYF.

The V and J genes are TRBV23-1 and TRBJ1-1; D remains ambiguous. TRBV23-1 is sorted into the ORF group, with uncertain function. The CDR3 runs to 14 residues. The germline V and J ends were trimmed by 4 bases and 3 bases, with 12 bases remaining between them. For the CDR3, the DNA is TGCGCCAGCAGTCGGGGAGGGAGCGACACTGAAGCTTTCTTT. Protein: CASSRGGSDTEAFF.

The genes are TRBV15 and TRBJ1-5; 10 positions match TRBD1. Germline V gene sequence: CDR1 LNHNV, CDR2 YYDKDF (reference sequence). With 0 bases clipped from V and 5 bases from J, the junction kept 1 base outside the gene matches. CDR3 length: 15 residues. In DNA form, the CDR3 reads TGTGCCACCAGCAGAGATGGGACAGGGGATCAGCCCCAGCATTTT. Translated, it gives CATSRDGTGDQPQHF.

The V call is TRBV3-1 (or the pseudogene TRBV3-2), the J call TRBJ1-1; 7 positions agree with TRBD1. V lost 6 bases, J lost 3 bases, and 4 bases stayed unmatched. Germline loops: CDR1 LGHDT, CDR2 YNNKEL (reference sequence). The CDR3 loop spans 13 amino acids. Here the CDR3 reads CASSRQGDTEAFF. CDR3 nucleotide sequence: TGTGCCAGCAGTCGTCAGGGGGACACTGAAGCTTTCTTT.

This sequence joins TRBV7-9 and TRBJ2-1; 11 nucleotides agree with TRBD2. The germline gives CDR1 SEHNR, CDR2 FQNEAQ (reference sequence). The CDR3 totals 16 residues. J was trimmed by 0 bases and V by 5 bases; bases with no gene match: 3. The CDR3 region is CASSTGTSGSYNEQFF. The CDR3 DNA follows: TGTGCCAGCAGCACGGGGACTAGCGGCTCCTACAATGAGCAGTTCTTC.

V is TRBV5-1 and J is TRBJ1-1; TRBD1 is a possible D gene (5 bases). Trimming left V 2 bases short and J 4 bases short, with 12 bases between. The germline V gene has CDR1 SGHRS and CDR2 YFSETQ. The CDR3 has 14 residues. The CDR3 bases are TGCGCCAGCAGCTTCGGACAAGTGAGCACTGAAGCTTTCTTT. Translating gives CASSFGQVSTEAFF.

The chain recombines TRBV5-5 with TRBJ1-2; weak D call: TRBD1 (5 bases). Germline V gene sequence: CDR1 SGHKS, CDR2 YYEKEE (reference sequence). Trimming left V 0 bases short and J 4 bases short, with 10 bases between. The CDR3 is 14 amino acids. For the CDR3, the DNA is TGTGCCAGCAGCTTGGGGGGCCCAGGCTATGGCTACACCTTC. It specifies CASSLGGPGYGYTF.

This sequence joins TRBV2 and TRBJ1-6, with 8 bases identical to TRBD1. CDR1 and CDR2 (germline): SNHLY, FYNNEI. The V segment lost 8 bases and the J segment 5 bases; nucleotides outside the gene matches: 2. This CDR3 is built from 13 residues. CDR3 nucleotides: TGTGCCAGCCAGGGGGCTCATAATTCACCCCTCCACTTT. It is translated as CASQGAHNSPLHF.

The chain recombines TRBV27 with TRBJ2-7, with a possible D match to TRBD2 (6 bases). Germline loops: CDR1 MNHEY, CDR2 SMNVEV (reference sequence). The CDR3 has 13 amino acids. Deletions cut 6 bases from V and 3 bases from J, with 12 bases between. The chain's CDR3 is CASRRRGGYEQYF. The CDR3 DNA reads as TGTGCCAGCAGGCGTCGGGGAGGCTACGAGCAGTACTTC.

The J gene is TRBJ1-2, the V gene TRBV24-1, with TRBD1 matching over 9 bases. Germline V gene lookup returns CDR1 KGHDR and CDR2 SFDVKD. This CDR3 contains 13 residues. V lost 4 bases to trimming and J lost 6 bases; unmatched junction nucleotides: 2. In nucleotides, the CDR3 is TGTGCCACCAGTGAAGGGACAGGGAATGGCTACACCTTC. Amino acids: CATSEGTGNGYTF.

The rearrangement joins TRBV20-1 to TRBJ2-7; tentative D call: TRBD1 (6 bases). CDR1 is DFQATT and CDR2 is SNEGSKA in the germline V gene (reference sequence). V lost 3 bases and J 2 bases, leaving 17 bases between the germline ends. CDR3 length: 15 amino acids. CDR3 bases: TGCAGTGCTAGTGAACACTGGACAGCAACCTACGAGCAGTACTTC. Translating it yields CSASEHWTATYEQYF.

This clone was picked up one time. V usage is TRBV13 and J usage is TRBJ1-2; 10 positions match TRBD1. The CDR3 runs to 17 residues. V dropped 0 bases and J dropped 4; count of bases not matched to a gene: 8. Germline V CDR1 and CDR2: PRHDT, FYEKMQ (reference sequence). The CDR3 protein is CASSLGLGQGGPYGYTF. In DNA form, the CDR3 reads TGTGCCAGCAGCTTAGGCCTAGGACAGGGGGGACCCTATGGCTACACCTTC.

The rearrangement links TRBV12-3 or TRBV12-4 to TRBJ1-4; D gene uncertain. There are 13 residues in the CDR3. The V gene lost 3 bases and the J gene lost 5 bases, with 7 bases spanning the gap. Here the CDR3 reads CASSLGENEKLFF. In nucleotides, the CDR3 is TGTGCCAGCAGTTTGGGCGAAAATGAAAAACTGTTTTTT.

The chain links TRBV4-1 to TRBJ1-3; 10 positions agree with TRBD1. The germline CDR1 and CDR2 sequences are MGHRA and YSYEKL. The CDR3 loop spans 15 amino acids. V shed 4 bases and J 8 bases; nucleotides not matched to a gene: 8. The CDR3 sequence is CASSPRDRGGDTIYF. In DNA, the CDR3 is TGCGCCAGCAGCCCGAGGGACAGGGGAGGGGACACCATATATTTT.

The chain carries TRBV9 and TRBJ1-5, with TRBD1 matching over 7 bases. Trimming took 3 bases from V and 0 from J; bases not matched to a gene: 3. CDR1 is SGDLS and CDR2 is YYNGEE in the germline V gene. The CDR3 is made up of 15 amino acids. The CDR3 region has the DNA TGTGCCAGCAGCGCCGACAGGGATAGCAATCAGCCCCAGCATTTT. It specifies CASSADRDSNQPQHF.